Here is one T cell receptor (beta chain) with its context. CDR1 SGHDN and CDR2 FVKESK come from the germline V gene. The CDR3 extends over 17 amino acids. J was trimmed by 4 bases and V by 0 bases; bases with no gene match: 7. TCRdb keeps only in-frame clones here, not all; method: immunoSEQ multiplex PCR. Altogether 180,000 or so clones are present, approximately 83% being singletons, with the ten largest covering roughly 8.2%. These data come from a study of blood T cell repertoires in COVID-19. The V and J genes are TRBV14 and TRBJ2-1; TRBD2 matches at 9 bases. The source of this sequence is a man in his sixties with acute or convalescent COVID-19. The sequenced material came from peripheral blood. The chain's CDR3 is CASSQDLAGRLYNEQFF. The CDR3 DNA is TGTGCCAGCAGCCAAGACCTAGCGGGGAGACTATACAATGAGCAGTTCTTC.